This entry features one T cell receptor (beta chain) sequence. Its matching antigen is unknown. The entry originates in a study of cytomegalovirus exposure and HLA in healthy donors. Study-wide context: About 77 million unique TCRs from HLA-typed donors made up an early data release. Whole-study results and caveats: It was in a later analysis that TCR association rates were seen to vary by HLA locus, highest for DRB1 and lowest for HLA-C. Later analysis revealed greater clonal expansion in HLA-associated TCR beta chains than in equally common others. Among CMV-associated TCR beta chains, most appeared HLA-restricted in a later analysis.

In the PCR, 60 Vbeta and 13 Jbeta primers were used. This table comes from immunoSEQ multiplex PCR, and its TCRdb copy is limited to in-frame clones, with some not included. Found here are around 150,000 clones, approximately 60% of them singletons; the top ten hold around 7.1%. V lost 5 bases and J lost 5; bases outside the gene matches: 12. Germline V gives CDR1 LNHDA, CDR2 SQIVND (reference sequence). The CDR3 has 16 residues. Sequenced: PBMCs. The genes are TRBV19 and TRBJ2-5; 9 nucleotides align to TRBD1. This TCR derives from a woman aged 55-75 years in good health and CMV-seropositive. CDR3 in DNA: TGTGCCAGTAGTTCGGGGGGACAGGGCTTTACCGAGACCCAGTACTTC. This sequence encodes CASSSGGQGFTETQYF.